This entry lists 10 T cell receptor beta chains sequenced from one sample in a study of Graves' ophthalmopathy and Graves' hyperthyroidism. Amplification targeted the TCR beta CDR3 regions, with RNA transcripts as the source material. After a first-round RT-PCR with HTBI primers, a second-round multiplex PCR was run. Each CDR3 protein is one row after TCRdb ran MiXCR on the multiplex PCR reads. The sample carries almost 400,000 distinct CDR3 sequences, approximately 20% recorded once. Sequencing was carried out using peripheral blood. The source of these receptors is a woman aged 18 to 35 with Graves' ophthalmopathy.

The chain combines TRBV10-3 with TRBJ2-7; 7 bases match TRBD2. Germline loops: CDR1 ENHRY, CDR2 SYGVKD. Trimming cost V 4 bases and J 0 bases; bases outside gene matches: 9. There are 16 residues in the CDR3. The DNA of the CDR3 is TGTGCCATCAGTGTACGAGGAGGGACTATCTCCTACGAGCAGTACTTC. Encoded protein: CAISVRGGTISYEQYF.

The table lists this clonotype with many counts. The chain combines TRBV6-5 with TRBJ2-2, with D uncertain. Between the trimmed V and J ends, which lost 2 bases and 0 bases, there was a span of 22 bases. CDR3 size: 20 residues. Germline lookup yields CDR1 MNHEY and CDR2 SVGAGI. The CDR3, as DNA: TGTGCCAGCAGTTACCCTGTTGGGGTTAAGTGGGCAGCGAACACCGGGGAGCTGTTTTTT. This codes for CASSYPVGVKWAANTGELFF.

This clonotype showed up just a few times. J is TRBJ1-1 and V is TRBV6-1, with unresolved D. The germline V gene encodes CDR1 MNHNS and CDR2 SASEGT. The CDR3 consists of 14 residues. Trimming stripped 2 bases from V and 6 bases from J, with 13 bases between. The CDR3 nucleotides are TGTGCCAGCAGTGAAATCTATGATATTGCTGAAGCTTTCTTT. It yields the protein CASSEIYDIAEAFF.

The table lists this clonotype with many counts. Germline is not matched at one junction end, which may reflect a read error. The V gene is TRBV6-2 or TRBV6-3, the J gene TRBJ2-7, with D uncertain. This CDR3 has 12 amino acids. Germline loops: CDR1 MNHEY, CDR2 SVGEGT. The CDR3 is CVSTKDGYEQYF. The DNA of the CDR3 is TGTGTCAGCACTAAGGACGGGTACGAGCAGTACTTC.

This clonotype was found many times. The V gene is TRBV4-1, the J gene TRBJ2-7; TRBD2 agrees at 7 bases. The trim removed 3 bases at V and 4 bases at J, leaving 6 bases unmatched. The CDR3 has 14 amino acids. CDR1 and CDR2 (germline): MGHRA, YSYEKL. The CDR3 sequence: CASSQRAGGYEQYF. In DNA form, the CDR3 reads TGCGCCAGCAGCCAGAGGGCCGGGGGGTACGAGCAGTACTTC.

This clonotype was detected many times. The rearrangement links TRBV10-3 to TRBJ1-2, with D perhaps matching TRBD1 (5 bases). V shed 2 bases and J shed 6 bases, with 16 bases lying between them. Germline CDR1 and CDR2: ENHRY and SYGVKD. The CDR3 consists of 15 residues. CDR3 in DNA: TGTGCCATCAGTGAGCGGGACGGTGATGAAAATGGCTACACCTTC. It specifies CAISERDGDENGYTF.

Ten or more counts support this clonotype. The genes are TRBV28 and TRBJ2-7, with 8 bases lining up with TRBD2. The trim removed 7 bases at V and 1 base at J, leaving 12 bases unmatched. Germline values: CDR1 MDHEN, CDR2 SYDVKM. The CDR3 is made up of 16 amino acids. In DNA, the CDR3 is TGTGCCAGCAATACTCCTTCGGGGGGGGCTTCCTACGAGCAGTACTTC. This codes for CASNTPSGGASYEQYF.

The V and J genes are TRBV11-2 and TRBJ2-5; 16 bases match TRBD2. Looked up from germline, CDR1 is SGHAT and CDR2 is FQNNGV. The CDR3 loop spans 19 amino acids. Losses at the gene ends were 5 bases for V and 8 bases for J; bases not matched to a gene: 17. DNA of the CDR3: TGTGCCAGCAGCACCCGCCCGGGACTAGCGGGAGGGCCCAAGAGAACCCAGTACTTC. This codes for CASSTRPGLAGGPKRTQYF.

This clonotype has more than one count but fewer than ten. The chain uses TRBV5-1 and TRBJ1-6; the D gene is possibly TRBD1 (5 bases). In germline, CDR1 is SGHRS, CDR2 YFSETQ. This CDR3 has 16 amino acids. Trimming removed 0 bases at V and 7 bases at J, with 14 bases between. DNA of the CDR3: TGCGCCAGCAGCTTGGAAACCGGGGCCTGGAATTCACCCCTCCACTTT. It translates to CASSLETGAWNSPLHF.

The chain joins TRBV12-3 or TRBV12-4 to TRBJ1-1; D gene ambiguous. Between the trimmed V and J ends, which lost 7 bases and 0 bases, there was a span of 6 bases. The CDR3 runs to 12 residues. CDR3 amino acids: CASNWMNTEAFF. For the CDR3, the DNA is TGTGCCAGCAATTGGATGAACACTGAAGCTTTCTTT.